These T cell receptor beta chains were read from a single sample in a study of tumor and adjacent non-tumor tissue in lung cancer. Each CDR3 protein is one row after TCRdb ran MiXCR on the multiplex PCR reads. The data contain about 120,000 distinct CDR3 sequences, 84% of them seen just once; the ten biggest clones take up 20% to 25%. Material: lung tumor tissue. Every receptor here comes from a man between 65 and 79 years old with non-small cell lung cancer. Both conserved end residues are part of each CDR3. The order of the fields is V gene, J gene, D gene, clone size, CDR3 DNA, CDR3 protein. The D gene is left open where the match is weak. The size field is filled for only some rows; it gives once, few, many or a size class.

TRBV4-1,TRBJ2-6,TRBD1,NA,TGCGCCAGCAGCCAAGATGTTTCCGGGACAGGCTCTGGGGACAACGTCCTGACCTTC,CASSQDVSGTGSGDNVLTF
TRBV5-4,TRBJ1-1,NA,NA,TGTGCCAGCAGGCCGACAAGGGGCAGGTTGAAGACTGAAGCTTTCTTT,CASRPTRGRLKTEAFF
TRBV11-1,TRBJ2-7,NA,NA,TGTGCCAGCAGCTTAAGTGGGCCCACCTACGATCAGTATTTC,CASSLSGPTYDQYF
TRBV20-1,TRBJ1-5,TRBD1,NA,TGCAGTGCTACTAGGGGGCAGCGGACTTTGGGCAATCAGCCCAAGCATTTT,CSATRGQRTLGNQPKHF
TRBV28,TRBJ1-2,NA,NA,TGTGCCAGCAGTCTACGCAGACCCGGGAATTGGGGCTACACCTTC,CASSLRRPGNWGYTF
TRBV29-1,TRBJ2-5,NA,once,TGCAGCGGGTGCCAAGAGACCCAGTACTTC,CSGCQETQYF
TRBV5-5,TRBJ2-7,TRBD2,NA,TGTGCCAGCCAAAGCGCGGGGGGGAACGGGCAATACTTT,CASQSAGGNGQYF
TRBV6-6,TRBJ2-3,NA,NA,TGTGCCAGCAGTTACGTCCCGGGAGGGACAGATAGGCAGTATTTT,CASSYVPGGTDRQYF
TRBV5-6,TRBJ2-3,NA,once,TGTGCCAGCGGTCAGCAGGGGATGTGGAGAACAGATACGAAGTATTTT,CASGQQGMWRTDTKYF
TRBV29-1,TRBJ1-2,NA,NA,TGCAGCGTGATAGCCGGAATTTCGGATAACTATGGCTACAGCTTC,CSVIAGISDNYGYSF
TRBV29-1,TRBJ2-5,NA,NA,TGTAGCGTTGAGTCCGGGACGGAGACCCAGTATTTC,CSVESGTETQYF
TRBV10-3,TRBJ2-5,NA,NA,TGTGCCATCAGTGCCCTACCAGAGACCCAATACTTC,CAISALPETQYF
TRBV4-3,TRBJ2-3,TRBD2,few,TGTACCAGCAGCCAAGATCTAGCGGGAGGGCCAGATACGCAGTATTTT,CTSSQDLAGGPDTQYF
TRBV4-1,TRBJ2-4,TRBD2,once,TGCGCCAGCATCCAAGAGGCACGCGGGGGTGAAAGAAACATTCAGTACTTC,CASIQEARGGERNIQYF
TRBV28,TRBJ2-5,TRBD2,NA,TGTGCCAGCAGACTGACTAGCCGGAGCCTCCAGACCCAGTACTTC,CASRLTSRSLQTQYF
TRBV11-3,TRBJ2-1,TRBD2,few,TGTACCAGCAGCTTAGATAGCGATGTGGGACTAGCGGGAGTGGGGAATGAACAGTTCTTC,CTSSLDSDVGLAGVGNEQFF
TRBV20-1,TRBJ2-7,TRBD1,NA,TGCAGTGCTAGGACAGGGCACACCTACGACCAGTACTTC,CSARTGHTYDQYF
TRBV11-1,TRBJ1-2,NA,NA,TGTGCCAGCATCTTACACGGATATGGCTACACCTTC,CASILHGYGYTF
TRBV20-1,TRBJ1-1,NA,many,TGCAGTGCTAGAGTTGGGGGGGGGAACACTGAAGCTTTCTTT,CSARVGGGNTEAFF
TRBV10-3,TRBJ1-1,NA,NA,TGTGTCTCAAGGGACACAATGAACACTGAAGCTTTCTTT,CVSRDTMNTEAFF
TRBV6-1,TRBJ2-2,NA,NA,TGTGCCAACAGTGAATTGATGGGCACCGGGGAGCAGTTTTTT,CANSELMGTGEQFF
TRBV5-4,TRBJ1-6,TRBD1,NA,TGTGCCAACAGCTCTCGGGACAGGGTTAATTCACCCCTCCACTTT,CANSSRDRVNSPLHF
TRBV12-5,TRBJ1-1,NA,once,TGTGCTAGTGGTTTGGCCCTCTCCGGGGTCGGAGGAAACACTGAACCTTCCTTT,CASGLALSGVGGNTEPSF
TRBV29-1,TRBJ1-2,NA,NA,TGCATCGTTGCGAACGGTCATGGCTACACCTTC,CIVANGHGYTF
TRBV5-5,TRBJ2-5,NA,NA,TGTGCCAACAGCCTCTGGGGGGAAGAGACCCAATACTTC,CANSLWGEETQYF
TRBV29-1,TRBJ1-4,NA,NA,TGCAACGTTGAAGACGGGACTAATGAAGAACTGTTATTT,CNVEDGTNEELLF
TRBV10-3,TRBJ2-1,TRBD2,NA,TGTGCCATTAGTTCCAATTCCTCGCGGGGGGGAACCTGCAATGAGCAGTTCTTC,CAISSNSSRGGTCNEQFF
TRBV6-1,TRBJ2-7,NA,NA,TGTGCTAGCAGTGAAACACAGGGAACAAGGGAGCAGTATTTC,CASSETQGTREQYF
TRBV4-1,TRBJ1-6,NA,NA,TGCGCCAGCAGCCAAGGGAAGACAGCATGCTCCTATAATTCACCCCTCCACTTT,CASSQGKTACSYNSPLHF
TRBV11-3,TRBJ2-2,NA,NA,TGTACCAGCAGCTTAGCTCCCCCCGGGAAGCTGTTCTTT,CTSSLAPPGKLFF
TRBV6-5,TRBJ2-1,NA,NA,TGTGCCAGCAGTATCTGGGATCCTTCCTACAATGTGCAGTTCTTC,CASSIWDPSYNVQFF
TRBV29-1,TRBJ2-5,NA,NA,TGCAGCGTTGAGGTAAGGGGAGAGATCCAGTACTTC,CSVEVRGEIQYF
TRBV11-2,TRBJ1-1,NA,NA,TGTGCCAGCAGCTTAGCCTATTCAAGGAACACTGAGGCTTTCTTT,CASSLAYSRNTEAFF
TRBV29-1,TRBJ2-1,NA,NA,TGCATGGTTGAGAAGGACAATCATGAGCAGTTCTTC,CMVEKDNHEQFF
TRBV11-2,TRBJ2-1,NA,NA,TGTGCCAGCAGCCAGGGGGGGGGAGGGAGTGAGCAGTTCTTC,CASSQGGGGSEQFF
TRBV6-5,TRBJ2-7,NA,NA,TGTGCCAGCAGTCGGAGGTTGCAGAGCTACGAGCAGTACTTC,CASSRRLQSYEQYF
TRBV29-1,TRBJ2-5,NA,few,TGCAGCGTTGGGGCAAGGGGAGAGACCCAGTATTTC,CSVGARGETQYF
TRBV6-1,TRBJ1-5,NA,NA,TGTGCCAGCAGTGGCGATCAGCCCCTGCATTTC,CASSGDQPLHF
TRBV23-1,TRBJ1-4,NA,NA,TGCGCCAGCTCAACCCCCAGGCTCGGTGAAAAACTGTTTTTT,CASSTPRLGEKLFF
TRBV20-1,TRBJ1-5,TRBD1,NA,TGCAGTGCCGTCGACAGGGGTAGCAATCAGCCCCAGCATTTC,CSAVDRGSNQPQHF
TRBV11-2,TRBJ1-1,NA,NA,TGTGCCAGCAAACTTTCGGGGGGGCACGTTGCTTTCTTT,CASKLSGGHVAFF
TRBV5-1,TRBJ2-2,NA,NA,TGCGCCAGCAGCTTGGCCCTGACACGGAGGGACACCGGGGAGCTGTTTTTT,CASSLALTRRDTGELFF
TRBV5-1,TRBJ2-2,NA,many,TGCGCCAGCAGCTTGGCGGTTTCGGACACCGGGGAGCTGTTTTTT,CASSLAVSDTGELFF
TRBV5-5,TRBJ1-2,NA,NA,TGTGCCAGCAGCGGGGAGAGGCCTGGTCACTACACCTTC,CASSGERPGHYTF
TRBV6-5,TRBJ2-7,TRBD1,NA,TGTGCCAGCAGATACACTGAGGGACAGGTAGCCTACGAGCAGTACTTC,CASRYTEGQVAYEQYF
TRBV5-1,TRBJ2-5,NA,few,TGCGCCAGCAGCTCTTGGGATACTATAGAGACCCAGTACTTC,CASSSWDTIETQYF
TRBV6-5,TRBJ1-1,TRBD1,NA,TGTACCAGCATATCCAGACAGGGGGTAAGGGCTTTCTTT,CTSISRQGVRAFF
TRBV6-5,TRBJ2-1,NA,NA,TGTGCCAGCAGTTATAATCCGGGAGTGGTCGTCGTAAGACGTCATCGTCAGTTCTTC,CASSYNPGVVVVRRHRQFF
TRBV11-3,TRBJ2-7,NA,NA,TGTGCCAGTGGCTTAACAGGGATTTTTTCCTATGAGCAGTACTTC,CASGLTGIFSYEQYF
TRBV29-1,TRBJ1-2,NA,NA,TGCAGCGGGGGAGTGGAGGGGACTGGGAGTGGCTACACCTTC,CSGGVEGTGSGYTF
TRBV12-3/TRBV12-4,TRBJ1-2,TRBD1,NA,TGTGCCAGGAGTTTACTGACAGGGTTTGGCTATGGCTACACTTTC,CARSLLTGFGYGYTF